This T cell receptor beta chain was recovered during a study of T cell responses to AZD1222 COVID-19 vaccine. In the study overall: Pooling of second doses given at about 4 or about 12 weeks was done. Study findings and constraints: Samples come after the peak T cell response, not at day 14. Close to half of all spike-specific TCRs reportedly target regions of the variants that are unmutated. Just a handful of AZD1222 recipients were seropositive at baseline.

Comment on this clone: Its antigen is currently unknown.

Clones were sequenced by immunoSEQ multiplex PCR, and TCRdb holds only the in-frame ones, with some missing. The profile shows approximately 110,000 clones, more than 70% of them singletons. This CDR3 is 14 amino acids long. Germline lookup yields CDR1 MDHEN and CDR2 SYDVKM. V was pared by 1 base and J by 2 bases, with 8 bases between. The chain is built from TRBV28 and TRBJ1-1, with unresolved D. The clonotype was recovered from an adult in good health. The sample in question was peripheral blood, obtained on day 0 of AZD1222 vaccination. The CDR3 nucleotides are TGTGCCAGCAGTTTATCGTTCAGAAACACTGAAGCTTTCTTT. Its translation: CASSLSFRNTEAFF.